This T cell receptor beta chain was identified in a study of T cell repertoires in cytomegalovirus infection. Study conclusions and caveats: The ex vivo response was dominated by HLA-C-restricted CMV-specific TCR beta clonotypes.

TCRdb called the reads again in MiXCR, with one record for every CDR3 protein. The sample yields roughly 920,000 distinct CDR3 sequences, roughly 31% seen once. V was trimmed by 5 bases and J by 4 bases, leaving 14 bases between them. The V gene's germline CDR1 is MNHEY and CDR2 SVGEGT. The CDR3 runs 14 residues. The table lists this clonotype with a few counts. Its target is not known. This receptor was obtained from a human donor in good health (CMV status not recorded). Some clones in this sample may be carry-over from other donors' samples. The material was cultured CD8+ T cells from PBMCs, obtained from culture after CMV antigen stimulation. The chain recombines TRBV6-2 or TRBV6-3 with TRBJ2-5; either TRBD1 or TRBD2 may supply D (5 bases each). The CDR3 protein is CASSPGTPTETQYF. CDR3 nucleotide sequence: TGTGCCAGCAGTCCCGGGACCCCCACAGAGACCCAGTACTTC.